Following are 23 T cell receptor beta chains from one sample sequenced in a study of beta chain features in type 1 diabetes. Study-wide points: The study found moderately but significantly shorter TCRB CDR3s in all four CD4+ subsets of Type 1 diabetes patients.

No antigens are known for them. Since all of the isolated RNA was reverse transcribed, expressed TCRB transcripts were what got sequenced. TCRdb's copy holds only in-frame clones and misses some; the assay was immunoSEQ multiplex PCR. The sample includes 550,000 to 850,000 clones, about an eighth of them seen just once. The sequenced sample consisted of naive CD4+ T cells from blood. The receptors stem from a man in his late teens or twenties with type 1 diabetes.

V usage is TRBV5-6 and J usage is TRBJ1-5; perhaps TRBD1 as D (6 bases). The length of the CDR3 is 15 residues. Germline V gene sequence: CDR1 SGHDT, CDR2 YYEEEE. The V and J ends lost 4 bases and 1 base respectively, with 12 bases between them. This CDR3 is CASSHTGYSNQPQHF. Written as DNA, the CDR3 is TGTGCCAGCAGCCATACAGGGTACAGCAATCAGCCCCAGCATTTT.

The chain joins TRBV9 to TRBJ1-2; 7 bases fit TRBD1. From germline, CDR1 is SGDLS and CDR2 YYNGEE. V dropped 3 bases and J dropped 1; count of bases not matched to a gene: 0. The CDR3 consists of 13 residues. CDR3 in amino acids: CASSDRGNYGYTF. DNA of the CDR3: TGTGCCAGCAGCGACAGGGGTAACTATGGCTACACCTTC.

This clone was counted only a few times. The V gene is TRBV9, the J gene TRBJ1-4; D is perhaps TRBD1 (5 bases). Germline CDR1 reads SGDLS; CDR2 reads YYNGEE. The CDR3 totals 14 residues. Trimming removed 4 bases from V and 7 bases from J, with 14 bases in between. The CDR3 region has the DNA TGTGCCAGCAGCCCCCCAGGGTTATCTGAAAAACTGTTTTTT. The encoded protein is CASSPPGLSEKLFF.

This clone was observed a few times. The rearrangement joins TRBV6-6 to TRBJ1-1; possibly TRBD1 for D (5 bases). CDR3 length: 15 residues. Per the germline V gene, CDR1 is MNHNY and CDR2 is SVGAGI (reference sequence). Trimming shortened V by 0 bases and J by 2 bases, and 10 bases separated the two germline ends. In nucleotides, the CDR3 is TGTGCCAGCAGTTACTCAGGCAGGGCCAACACTGAAGCTTTCTTT. Protein product: CASSYSGRANTEAFF.

There are a few counts of this clone. The V and J genes are TRBV7-8 and TRBJ1-6; D ambiguous. From germline, CDR1 is SGHVS and CDR2 FQNEAQ. The CDR3 loop spans 14 amino acids. V was cut by 4 bases and J by 8 bases, with 12 bases left in between. The CDR3 DNA reads as TGTGCCAGCAGCTCTGACGCTCGCGATTCACCCCTCCACTTT. Protein product: CASSSDARDSPLHF.

The table lists this clone with a few counts. J is TRBJ2-5 and V is TRBV6-6, with TRBD1 as a possible D gene (6 bases). The CDR3 sequence is 14 residues long. CDR1 and CDR2 from the germline V gene are MNHNY and SVGAGI (reference sequence). With 4 bases removed from V and 1 base from J, the gap between germline ends came to 10 bases. The CDR3 region is CASSFRTVQETQYF. In nucleotides, the CDR3 is TGTGCCAGCAGTTTCAGGACAGTCCAAGAGACCCAGTACTTC.

V usage is TRBV25-1 and J usage is TRBJ1-1; D unresolved. Per the germline V gene, CDR1 is MGHDK and CDR2 is SYGVNS. Trimming removed 5 bases at V and 7 bases at J, with 11 bases between. CDR3 length: 12 amino acids. CDR3 amino acids: CASSPWGDEAFF. CDR3 in DNA: TGTGCCAGCAGTCCATGGGGTGATGAAGCTTTCTTT.

On this clone: A junction end diverges from the germline sequence, so it may reflect a read error. This chain joins TRBV5-6 and TRBJ2-3; D remains ambiguous. Germline V gene sequence: CDR1 SGHDT, CDR2 YYEEEE. This CDR3 has 13 amino acids. The DNA of the CDR3 is TGTGCCAGCAGCTACGGTACACCTTCCAAAGTCAATTTT. Its translation is CASSYGTPSKVNF.

In its sample, this clone was seen a few times. The chain employs TRBV30 and TRBJ1-1; no definite D call. Germline CDR1 and CDR2: GTSNPN and SVGIG (reference sequence). The CDR3 loop spans 13 amino acids. V was clipped by 4 bases and J by 5 bases, with 14 bases between them. CDR3 nucleotides: TGTGCCTGGAACCGGGTCCTAGAAACTGAAGCTTTCTTT. Residues: CAWNRVLETEAFF.

The J gene is TRBJ1-2, the V gene TRBV28, with D unresolved. In germline, CDR1 is MDHEN, CDR2 SYDVKM. CDR3 size: 13 residues. V was clipped by 10 bases and J by 2 bases, with 14 bases between them. The CDR3 region is CATPTRTNYGYTF. DNA for the CDR3: TGTGCCACCCCGACACGAACAAACTATGGCTACACCTTC.

This clone has just a few counts. The CDR3 loop reads CASSERVQNTEAFF. DNA for the CDR3: TGTGCCAGCAGTGAAAGAGTTCAGAACACTGAAGCTTTCTTT. This chain links TRBV2 with TRBJ1-1; D unresolved. V gave up 2 bases and J gave up 1 base, with 8 bases separating them. CDR3 length: 14 residues. CDR1 is SNHLY and CDR2 is FYNNEI in the germline V gene.

The chain joins TRBV30 to TRBJ2-2, with D possibly being TRBD1 (5 bases). Trimming stripped 3 bases from V and 4 bases from J, with 9 bases between. Germline V gene sequence: CDR1 GTSNPN, CDR2 SVGIG (reference sequence). This CDR3 is 13 amino acids long. The CDR3 is CAWRTDITGELFF. For the CDR3, the DNA is TGTGCCTGGAGGACGGACATCACCGGGGAGCTGTTTTTT. The whole variable domain, filled in from reference TRBV30 and TRBJ2-2, reads SQTIHQWPATLVQPVGSPLSLECTVEGTSNPNLYWYRQAAGRGLQLLFYSVGIGQISSEVPQNLSASRPQDRQFILSSKKLLLSDSGFYLCAWRTDITGELFFGEGSRLTVL.

This chain links TRBV5-4 with TRBJ1-1; perhaps TRBD1 as D (5 bases). The length of the CDR3 is 15 residues. V lost 0 bases to trimming and J lost 1 base, with 10 bases between them. CDR1 is SGHNT, CDR2 YYREEE, per germline (reference sequence). The CDR3 nucleotides read TGTGCCAGCAGCTTGGGTTTGGGGCAGAACACTGAAGCTTTCTTT. This gives the protein CASSLGLGQNTEAFF.

The chain recombines TRBV9 with TRBJ1-3; D gene ambiguous. This CDR3 spans 14 amino acids. Trimming cost V 3 bases and J 0 bases, with 7 bases left between them. Germline values: CDR1 SGDLS, CDR2 YYNGEE. The CDR3 reads CASSANPSGNTIYF. CDR3 nucleotides: TGTGCCAGCAGCGCTAACCCCTCTGGAAACACCATATATTTT.

The CDR3 bases are TGTGCCATCAGAGGACGGGACGGGGCGGTCCAAGAGACCCAGTACTTC. Protein product: CAIRGRDGAVQETQYF. The V and J genes are TRBV10-3 and TRBJ2-5; D possibly matches TRBD1 or TRBD2 (5 bases each). This CDR3 has 16 amino acids. V lost 6 bases and J lost 1, with 18 bases in between. CDR1 is ENHRY, CDR2 SYGVKD, per germline.

This clone showed up just a few times. V usage is TRBV4-1 and J usage is TRBJ2-3; 11 bases match TRBD2. CDR3 size: 16 residues. The V gene end was trimmed by 5 bases and the J gene end by 2 bases; junction bases not matched to a gene: 6. The germline V gene encodes CDR1 MGHRA and CDR2 YSYEKL. Written as DNA, the CDR3 is TGCGCCAGCAGCTCACTAGCGGGGGACCTCACAGATACGCAGTATTTT. It is translated as CASSSLAGDLTDTQYF.

The rearrangement uses TRBV10-3 and TRBJ2-1; TRBD1 matches 8 bases. Germline CDR1 ENHRY, CDR2 SYGVKD. V lost 7 bases to trimming and J lost 7 bases; unmatched junction nucleotides: 12. This CDR3 is 15 amino acids long. The CDR3 bases are TGTGCCATCAAGGGGGCTGGACAGGGAGGTAATGAGCAGTTCTTC. This codes for CAIKGAGQGGNEQFF.

The chain has TRBV6-5 and TRBJ1-2; 8 nucleotides match TRBD1. CDR1 and CDR2 (germline): MNHEY, SVGAGI. V gave up 2 bases and J gave up 3 bases; unmatched junction bases: 2. The CDR3 sequence is 14 residues long. CDR3 DNA: TGTGCCAGCAGTTACAGGGGACAGGACTATGGCTACACCTTC. Amino acid sequence: CASSYRGQDYGYTF.

The chain is built from TRBV2 and TRBJ2-7; no firm D call. V was trimmed by 1 base and J by 7 bases, leaving 20 bases between them. Looked up from germline, CDR1 is SNHLY and CDR2 is FYNNEI. The CDR3 totals 16 residues. CDR3 nucleotide sequence: TGTGCCAGCAGTGAAGAGGTCATTGGGCCAGCCGGGGAGCAGTACTTC. It specifies CASSEEVIGPAGEQYF. Filled out from reference TRBV2 and TRBJ2-7, the complete variable domain reads EPEVTQTPSHQVTQMGQEVILRCVPISNHLYFYWYRQILGQKVEFLVSFYNNEISEKSEIFDDQFSVERPDGSNFTLKIRSTKLEDSAMYFCASSEEVIGPAGEQYFGPGTRLTVT.

The chain carries TRBV7-2 and TRBJ2-2, with TRBD2 identical over 10 bases. The CDR3 contains 16 residues. CDR1 SGHTA and CDR2 FQGNSA come from the germline V gene. Losses at the gene ends were 4 bases for V and 4 bases for J; bases not matched to a gene: 6. The CDR3 DNA sequence: TGTGCCAGCAGCTGGAGCGGGGGGGTTGTCACCGGGGAGCTGTTTTTT. Amino acid sequence: CASSWSGGVVTGELFF.

This chain links TRBV5-1 with TRBJ1-6; 7 bases fit TRBD1. The CDR3 is 19 amino acids. J lost 0 bases, V lost 0 bases, and 9 bases had no gene match. Per germline, CDR1 SGHRS and CDR2 YFSETQ. Written as DNA, the CDR3 is TGCGCCAGCAGCTTGGCCGAGGGGGCTGCGGGCTCCTATAATTCACCCCTCCACTTT. As protein: CASSLAEGAAGSYNSPLHF.

This clone was recorded a few times. The same CDR3 also results from other DNA sequences found in this sample. This chain links TRBV4-1 with TRBJ2-1; weak D call: TRBD2 (6 bases). The germline CDR1 and CDR2 sequences are MGHRA and YSYEKL. The V gene lost 2 bases and the J gene lost 5 bases, with 16 bases spanning the gap. CDR3 size: 16 residues. The chain's CDR3 is CASSQPGRGNHNEQFF. The CDR3 DNA follows: TGCGCCAGCAGCCAACCGGGTCGGGGGAATCACAATGAGCAGTTCTTC.

The chain is built from TRBV6-5 and TRBJ1-6; D ambiguous. There are 14 residues in the CDR3. The germline CDR1 and CDR2 sequences are MNHEY and SVGAGI. With 9 bases removed from V and 0 bases from J, the gap between germline ends came to 9 bases. CDR3 sequence: CASGESSYNSPLHF. Written as DNA, the CDR3 is TGTGCCAGTGGCGAGAGCTCCTATAATTCACCCCTCCACTTT.